This T cell receptor beta chain originates from a study of T-cell reconstitution after alpha-beta-depleted transplantation in children. This clonotype occurred a few times. This sample's TCRbeta library carried unique molecular identifier barcodes. Each CDR3 protein is one row after TCRdb ran MiXCR on the PCR reads. The sample includes roughly 610,000 distinct CDR3 sequences, about 10% seen only once; the top ten take less than 5%. The source material was PBMCs from the stem cell graft donor, sampled from the stem cell graft. The source of this sequence is a human donor who donated a stem cell graft to a child with acute myeloid leukemia.

CDR3 region: CSGGQPSETQYF. The CDR3 DNA is TGCAGCGGAGGACAGCCTTCTGAGACCCAGTACTTC. This chain connects TRBV29-1 to TRBJ2-5, with D perhaps TRBD1 (6 bases). The CDR3 contains 12 residues. Looked up from germline, CDR1 is SQVTM and CDR2 is ANQGSEA. Trimming shortened V by 7 bases and J by 5 bases, and 14 bases separated the two germline ends.